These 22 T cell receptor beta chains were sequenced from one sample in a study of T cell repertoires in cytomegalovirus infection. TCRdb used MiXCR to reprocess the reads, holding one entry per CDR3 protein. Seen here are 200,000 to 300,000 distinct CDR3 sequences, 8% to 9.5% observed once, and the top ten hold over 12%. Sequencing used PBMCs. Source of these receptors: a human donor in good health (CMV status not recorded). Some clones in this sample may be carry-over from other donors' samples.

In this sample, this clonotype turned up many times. The CDR3 nucleotides are TGTGCCAGCACCATTCTGGGGCAGAACTACGAGCAGTACTTC. It is translated as CASTILGQNYEQYF. The chain combines TRBV7-2 with TRBJ2-7; the D gene is possibly TRBD1 (5 bases). CDR1 and CDR2 (germline): SGHTA, FQGNSA. V lost 7 bases to trimming and J lost 3 bases, with 16 bases between them. The CDR3 has 14 residues.

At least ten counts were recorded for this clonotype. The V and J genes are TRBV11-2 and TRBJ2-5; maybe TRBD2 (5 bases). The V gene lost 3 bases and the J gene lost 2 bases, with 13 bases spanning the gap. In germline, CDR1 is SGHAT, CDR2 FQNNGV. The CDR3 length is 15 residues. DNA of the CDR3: TGTGCCAGCAGCTTCAATCCAACGGGGCAAGAGACCCAGTACTTC. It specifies CASSFNPTGQETQYF.

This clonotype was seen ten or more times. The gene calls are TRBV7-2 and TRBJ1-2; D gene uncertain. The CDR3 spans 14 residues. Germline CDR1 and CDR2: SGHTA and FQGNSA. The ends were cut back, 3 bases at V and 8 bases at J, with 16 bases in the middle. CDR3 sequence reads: CASSFQEILGGYTF. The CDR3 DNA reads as TGTGCCAGCAGCTTCCAGGAGATCCTCGGGGGCTACACCTTC.

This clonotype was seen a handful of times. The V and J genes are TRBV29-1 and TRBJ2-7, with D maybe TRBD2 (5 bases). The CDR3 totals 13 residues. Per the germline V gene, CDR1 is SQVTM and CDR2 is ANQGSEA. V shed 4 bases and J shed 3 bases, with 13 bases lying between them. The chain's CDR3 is CSVGSSAGYEQYF. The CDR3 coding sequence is TGCAGCGTTGGGTCTTCGGCGGGCTACGAGCAGTACTTC.

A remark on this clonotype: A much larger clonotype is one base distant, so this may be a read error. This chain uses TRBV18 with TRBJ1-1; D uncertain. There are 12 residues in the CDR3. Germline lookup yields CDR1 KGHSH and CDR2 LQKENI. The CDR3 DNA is TGTGCCAGCTCAAAAGTGAACAGTGAAGCTTTCTTT. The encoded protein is CASSKVNSEAFF.

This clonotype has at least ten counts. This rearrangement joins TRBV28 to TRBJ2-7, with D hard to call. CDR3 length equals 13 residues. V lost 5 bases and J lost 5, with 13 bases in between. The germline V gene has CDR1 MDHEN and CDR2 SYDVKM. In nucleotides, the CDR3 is TGTGCCAGCAGTCCGCCTTCTCTAAACGAGCAGTACTTC. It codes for CASSPPSLNEQYF. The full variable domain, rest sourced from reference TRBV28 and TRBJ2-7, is DVKVTQSSRYLVKRTGEKVFLECVQDMDHENMFWYRQDPGLGLRLIYFSYDVKMKEKGDIPEGYSVSREKKERFSLILESASTNQTSMYLCASSPPSLNEQYFGPGTRLTVT.

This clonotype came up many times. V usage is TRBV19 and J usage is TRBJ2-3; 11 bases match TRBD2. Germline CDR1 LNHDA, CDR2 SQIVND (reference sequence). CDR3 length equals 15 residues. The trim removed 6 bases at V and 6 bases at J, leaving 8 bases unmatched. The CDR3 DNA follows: TGTGCCAGTAGGGGGACTAGCGGACGTACGGATACGCAGTATTTT. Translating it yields CASRGTSGRTDTQYF.

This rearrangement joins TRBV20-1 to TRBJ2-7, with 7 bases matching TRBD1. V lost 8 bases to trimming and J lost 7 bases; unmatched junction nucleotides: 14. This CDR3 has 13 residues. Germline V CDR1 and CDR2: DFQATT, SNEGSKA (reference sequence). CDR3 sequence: CSPQPYGDREQYF. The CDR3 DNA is TGCAGTCCACAGCCTTACGGGGACAGAGAGCAGTACTTC.

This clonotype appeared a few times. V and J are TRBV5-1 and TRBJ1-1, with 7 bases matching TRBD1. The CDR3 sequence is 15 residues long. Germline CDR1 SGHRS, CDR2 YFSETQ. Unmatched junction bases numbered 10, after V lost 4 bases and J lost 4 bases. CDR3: CASSQHQTGSTEAFF. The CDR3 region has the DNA TGCGCCAGCAGCCAACACCAGACAGGGAGCACTGAAGCTTTCTTT.

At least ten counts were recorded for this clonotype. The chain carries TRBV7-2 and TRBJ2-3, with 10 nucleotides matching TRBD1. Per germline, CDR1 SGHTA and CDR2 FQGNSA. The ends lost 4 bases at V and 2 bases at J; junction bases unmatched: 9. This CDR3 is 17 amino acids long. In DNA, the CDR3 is TGTGCCAGCAGCTCCGAAGTAGGACAGGGGGTCACAGATACGCAGTATTTT. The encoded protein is CASSSEVGQGVTDTQYF.

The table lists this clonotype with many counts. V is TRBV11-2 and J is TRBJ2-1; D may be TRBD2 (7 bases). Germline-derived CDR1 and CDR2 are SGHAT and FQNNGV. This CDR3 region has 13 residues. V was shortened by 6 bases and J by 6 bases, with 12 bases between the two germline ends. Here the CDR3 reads CASRPGGRNEQFF. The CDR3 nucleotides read TGTGCCAGCAGACCCGGGGGGCGCAATGAGCAGTTCTTC.

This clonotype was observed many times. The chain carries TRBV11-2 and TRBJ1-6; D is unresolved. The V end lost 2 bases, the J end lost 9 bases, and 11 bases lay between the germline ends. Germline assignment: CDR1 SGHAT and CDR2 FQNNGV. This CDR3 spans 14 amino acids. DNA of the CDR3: TGTGCCAGCAGCTTATCTTTGAGTGGTTCACCCCTCCACTTT. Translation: CASSLSLSGSPLHF.

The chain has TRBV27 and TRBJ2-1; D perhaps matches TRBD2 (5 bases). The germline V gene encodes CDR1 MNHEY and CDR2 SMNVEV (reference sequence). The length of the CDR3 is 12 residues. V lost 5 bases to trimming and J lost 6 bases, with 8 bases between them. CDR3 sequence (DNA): TGTGCCAGCAGTCGCGGGCGCAATGAGCAGTTCTTC. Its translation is CASSRGRNEQFF.

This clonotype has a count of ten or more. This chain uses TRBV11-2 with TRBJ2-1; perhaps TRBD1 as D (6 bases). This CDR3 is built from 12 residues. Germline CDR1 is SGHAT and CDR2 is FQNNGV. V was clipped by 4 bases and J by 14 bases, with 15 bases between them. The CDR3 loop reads CASSSDVGAKFF. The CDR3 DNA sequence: TGTGCCAGCAGCTCAGATGTGGGGGCTAAGTTCTTC.

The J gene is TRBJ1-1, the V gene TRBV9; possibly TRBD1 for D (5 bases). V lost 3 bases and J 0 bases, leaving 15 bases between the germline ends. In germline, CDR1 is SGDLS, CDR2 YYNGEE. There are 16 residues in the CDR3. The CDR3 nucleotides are TGTGCCAGCAGCGATGGGCCTGGGACGGTGAACACTGAAGCTTTCTTT. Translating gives CASSDGPGTVNTEAFF.

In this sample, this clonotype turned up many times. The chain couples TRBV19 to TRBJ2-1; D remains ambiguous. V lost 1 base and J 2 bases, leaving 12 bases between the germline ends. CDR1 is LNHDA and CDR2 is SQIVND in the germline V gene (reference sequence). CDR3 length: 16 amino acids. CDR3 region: CASSIASRVPYNEQFF. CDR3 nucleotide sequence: TGTGCCAGTAGTATAGCGTCCCGGGTGCCCTACAATGAGCAGTTCTTC.

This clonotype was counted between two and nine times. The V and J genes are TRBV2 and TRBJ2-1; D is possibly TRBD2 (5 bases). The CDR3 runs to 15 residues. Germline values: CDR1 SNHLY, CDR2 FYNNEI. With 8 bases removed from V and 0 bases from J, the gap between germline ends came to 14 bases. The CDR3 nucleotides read TGTGCCAGCGAGGAAGCGGAGAGCTCCTACAATGAGCAGTTCTTC. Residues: CASEEAESSYNEQFF.

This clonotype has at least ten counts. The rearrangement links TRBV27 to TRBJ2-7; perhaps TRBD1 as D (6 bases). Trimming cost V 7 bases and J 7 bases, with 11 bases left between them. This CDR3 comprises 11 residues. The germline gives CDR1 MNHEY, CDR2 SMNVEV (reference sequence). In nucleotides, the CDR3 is TGTGCCAGCATCACCCAGGGGGAGCAGTACTTC. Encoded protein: CASITQGEQYF.

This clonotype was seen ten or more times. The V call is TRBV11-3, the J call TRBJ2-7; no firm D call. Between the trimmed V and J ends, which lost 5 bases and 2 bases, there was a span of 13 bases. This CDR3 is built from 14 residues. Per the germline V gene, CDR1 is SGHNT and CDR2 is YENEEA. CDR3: CASSPGSSTYEQYF. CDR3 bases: TGTGCCAGCAGCCCCGGGTCCTCAACCTACGAGCAGTACTTC.

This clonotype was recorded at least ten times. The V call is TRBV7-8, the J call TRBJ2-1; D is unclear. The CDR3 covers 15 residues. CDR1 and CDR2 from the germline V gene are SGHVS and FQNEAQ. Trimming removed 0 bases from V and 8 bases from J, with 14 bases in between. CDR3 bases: TGTGCCAGCAGCTTAGCGATCCCATTTGGGGATGAGCAGTTCTTC. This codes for CASSLAIPFGDEQFF. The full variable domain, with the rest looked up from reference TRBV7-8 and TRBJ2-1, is GAGVSQSPRYKVAKRGQDVALRCDPISGHVSLFWYQQALGQGPEFLTYFQNEAQLDKSGLPSDRFFAERPEGSVSTLKIQRTQQEDSAVYLCASSLAIPFGDEQFFGPGTRLTVL.

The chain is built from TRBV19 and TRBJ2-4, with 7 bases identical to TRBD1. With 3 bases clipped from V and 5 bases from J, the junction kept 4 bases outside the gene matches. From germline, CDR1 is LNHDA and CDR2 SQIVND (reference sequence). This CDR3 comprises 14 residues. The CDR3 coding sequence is TGTGCCAGTAGTATCCGGGACAGCCAAAACATTCAGTACTTC. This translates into CASSIRDSQNIQYF.

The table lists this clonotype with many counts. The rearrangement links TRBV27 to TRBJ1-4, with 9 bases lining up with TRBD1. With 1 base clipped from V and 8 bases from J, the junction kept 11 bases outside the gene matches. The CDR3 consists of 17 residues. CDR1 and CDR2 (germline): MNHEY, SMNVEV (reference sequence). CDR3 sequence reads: CASSLYPLQGANEKLFF. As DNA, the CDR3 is TGTGCCAGCAGTTTATACCCTTTACAGGGGGCAAACGAAAAACTGTTTTTT. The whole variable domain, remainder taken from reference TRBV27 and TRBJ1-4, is EAQVTQNPRYLITVTGKKLTVTCSQNMNHEYMSWYRQDPGLGLRQIYYSMNVEVTDKGDVPEGYKVSRKEKRNFPLILESPSPNQTSLYFCASSLYPLQGANEKLFFGSGTQLSVL.